This is a list of T cell receptor beta chains from one sample in a study of blood T cells in healthy people across ages. Each CDR3 protein gets one entry after TCRdb re-called the 5' RACE reads with MiXCR. Here the sample spans about a million distinct CDR3 sequences, 51% being singletons. The sequencing input was blood. The receptors originated from an older woman in good health. Both conserved end residues are part of each CDR3. D genes are given only for firm matches. The size field is filled for only some rows; it gives once, few, many or a size class.

>TRBV19|.|.|TRBJ2-5
TGTGCCACTAGTTTCGGGACGCAAGAGACCCAGTACTTC
CATSFGTQETQYF
>TRBV20-1|.|few|TRBJ1-1
TGCAGTGCAAAGGGGTACACTGAAGCTTTCTTT
CSAKGYTEAFF
>TRBV9|TRBD1|.|TRBJ2-7
TGTGCCAGCATCGGGGGATACGGGACAGGAGCCTACGAGCAGTACTTC
CASIGGYGTGAYEQYF
>TRBV7-2|TRBD2|many|TRBJ2-1
TGTGCCAGCAGCCTTAGCGGGGGCTCCTACAATGAGCAGTTCTTC
CASSLSGGSYNEQFF
>TRBV29-1|TRBD1|few|TRBJ2-1
TGCAGCGCTACCGGGACAGGGGACGAGCAGTTCTTC
CSATGTGDEQFF
>TRBV3-1|.|many|TRBJ1-4
TGTGCCAGCAGCCAGGAGCTGACAGCAACTAATGAAAAACTGTTTTTT
CASSQELTATNEKLFF
>TRBV4-3|.|.|TRBJ2-5
TGCGCCAGCAGCCAAGGAGGAAACGGGGATGGGACCCAGTACTTC
CASSQGGNGDGTQYF
>TRBV12-3/TRBV12-4|TRBD2|.|TRBJ2-5
TGTGCCAGCAGGAGAGCGGGACTGGGGGAGACCCAGTACTTC
CASRRAGLGETQYF
>TRBV27|.|.|TRBJ1-5
TGTGCCAGCAGGCCCTTTTCGGGCGCACAGCCCCAGCATTTT
CASRPFSGAQPQHF
>TRBV21-1|.|.|TRBJ2-6
TGTGCCAGCTCTCGGGGAAGGGGCTCTGGGGCCAACGTCCTGACTTTC
CASSRGRGSGANVLTF
>TRBV7-2|.|.|TRBJ2-3
TGTGCCAGCAGCCTGGGACTCCTGGATGTAGATACGCAGTATTTT
CASSLGLLDVDTQYF
>TRBV6-2/TRBV6-3|.|.|TRBJ1-2
TGTGCCAGCAGTTACGGGAGGGACCGGAACTATGGCTACACCTTC
CASSYGRDRNYGYTF
>TRBV12-3/TRBV12-4|.|few|TRBJ1-4
TGTGCCAGCAGAAAGGGGGGGGTTGGTGAAAAACTGTTTTTT
CASRKGGVGEKLFF
>TRBV12-3/TRBV12-4|.|once|TRBJ1-1
TGTGCCAGCAGGTCATTACGACGGGACACTGAAGCTTTCTTT
CASRSLRRDTEAFF
>TRBV20-1|.|few|TRBJ2-1
TGCAGTGCTAGAGCGGTGGACTCCTACAATGAGCAGTTCTTC
CSARAVDSYNEQFF
>TRBV29-1|.|.|TRBJ2-7
TGCAGCGTCGCAGGGATGGGGGGATTCTCCTACGAGCAGTACTTC
CSVAGMGGFSYEQYF
>TRBV27|.|few|TRBJ2-7
TGTGCCAGCAGAACCCCGGGGCCTATCCCCTACGAGCAGTACTTC
CASRTPGPIPYEQYF
>TRBV5-1|.|.|TRBJ1-1
TGCGCCAGCATGACACAAGGGAACACTGAAGCTTTCTTT
CASMTQGNTEAFF
>TRBV27|TRBD1|.|TRBJ1-6
TGTGCCAGCAGTTTCTACTCGACAGGGGGGTCCTATAATTCACCCCTCCACTTT
CASSFYSTGGSYNSPLHF
>TRBV6-5|TRBD2|.|TRBJ2-5
TGTGCCAGCAGTTACGTGGGCGCGGGGGGGACCCAGTACTTC
CASSYVGAGGTQYF
>TRBV20-1|TRBD2|few|TRBJ2-7
TGCAGTGCTAGGGTCCGAGCTAGCGGGAGAGACGAGCAGTACTTC
CSARVRASGRDEQYF
>TRBV5-1|TRBD1|once|TRBJ2-7
TGCGCCAGCGGCATGAGGACAGGGCCCTACGAGCAGTACTTC
CASGMRTGPYEQYF
>TRBV7-6|TRBD2|.|TRBJ2-3
TGTGCCAGCGGGGGCCTCCATAGCGGGAGCATGAATACGCAGTATTTT
CASGGLHSGSMNTQYF
>TRBV15|.|.|TRBJ2-5
TGTGCCACCAGCAGAGGAGGCTGGGAGACCCAGTACTTC
CATSRGGWETQYF
>TRBV11-2|.|few|TRBJ2-7
TGTGCCAGCAGTTTCCTAGCGCGCTACGAGCAGTACTTC
CASSFLARYEQYF
>TRBV2|TRBD2|few|TRBJ2-3
TGTGCCAGCAGTAGCGGGAGTAGAACGCAGTATTTT
CASSSGSRTQYF
>TRBV7-2|TRBD1|.|TRBJ2-5
TGTGCCAGCAGGGACAGGGGTCGGGGGGAGACCCAGTACTTC
CASRDRGRGETQYF
>TRBV7-8|TRBD1|.|TRBJ1-4
TGTGCCAGCAGCCCAGACAGGGGGCGGAGAGAAAAACTGTTTTTT
CASSPDRGRREKLFF
>TRBV27|TRBD1|few|TRBJ1-2
TGTGCCAGCAGTCAACCACAGGGGAACTATGGCTACACCTTC
CASSQPQGNYGYTF
>TRBV25-1|.|.|TRBJ1-4
TGTGCCAGCAGTGAATATTCGGGGGGTGAAAAACTGTTTTTT
CASSEYSGGEKLFF
>TRBV20-1|.|.|TRBJ1-2
TGCGGTGCTAGAGGGGAAGGGGCTAACTATGGCTACACCTTC
CGARGEGANYGYTF
>TRBV4-2|TRBD2|.|TRBJ2-5
TGTGCCAGCAGCCAAGTTACGGGAGGGCGGGAGACCCAGTACTTC
CASSQVTGGRETQYF
>TRBV28|.|.|TRBJ1-5
TGTGCCAGCAGTTTAGGGGGTTCGCCGGCTCAGCCCCAGCATTTT
CASSLGGSPAQPQHF
>TRBV20-1|.|few|TRBJ2-7
TGCAGTGCCTGTACTAGTCCTAGGTACGAGCAGTACTTC
CSACTSPRYEQYF
>TRBV11-2|.|.|TRBJ1-4
TGTGCCAGCAGCTGGAGGGGGACGGACAAGGAAAAACTGTTTTTT
CASSWRGTDKEKLFF
>TRBV27|.|.|TRBJ2-3
TGTGCCAGCAGGCTATTAGGAAGCACAGATACGCAGTATTTT
CASRLLGSTDTQYF
>TRBV10-3|TRBD2|.|TRBJ2-3
TGTGCCATCAGTGAGCCAGGACTAGCGGGAGGCGAGGCAGATACGCAGTATTTT
CAISEPGLAGGEADTQYF
>TRBV3-1|TRBD2|.|TRBJ2-7
TGTGCCAGCAGCCAAGCTAGCGGTTATCACTACGAGCAGTACTTC
CASSQASGYHYEQYF
>TRBV4-2|.|few|TRBJ1-4
TGTGCCAGCAGCCAAGAGGGGGATGAAAAACTGTTTTTT
CASSQEGDEKLFF
>TRBV30|.|few|TRBJ2-5
TGTGCCTGGAGTGAGGGATCTGAGGAGACCCAGTACTTC
CAWSEGSEETQYF
>TRBV2|TRBD2|.|TRBJ2-7
TGTGCCAGCATAGGACTAGCGCTTGAGAAGGGCGAGCAGTACTTC
CASIGLALEKGEQYF
>TRBV6-1|.|.|TRBJ2-7
TGTGCCAGCAGTGAAACGGGTCGGATCTACGAGCAGTACTTC
CASSETGRIYEQYF
>TRBV5-1|.|.|TRBJ2-7
TGCGCCAGCAGCGTGGAGGCAGTTTCCTACGAGCAGTACTTC
CASSVEAVSYEQYF
>TRBV4-3|.|.|TRBJ2-3
TGCGCCAGCAGCCATCAACCCATGGACAGCAAACGGTCAGATACGCAGTATTTT
CASSHQPMDSKRSDTQYF
>TRBV4-3|.|.|TRBJ2-7
TGCGCCAGCAGCCAGGTCATCGACATTGGGGGGGAGCAGTACTTC
CASSQVIDIGGEQYF
>TRBV7-9|.|.|TRBJ1-2
TGTGCCAGCAGCTTACCCCACTATGGGAGCTACACCTTC
CASSLPHYGSYTF
>TRBV20-1|TRBD1|few|TRBJ2-5
TGCAGTGCTAGGGGAAGAACCAGGGGGCTGAAAGAGACCCAGTACTTC
CSARGRTRGLKETQYF
>TRBV27|.|.|TRBJ2-7
TGTGCCAGCAGACTTTCGACACGGGCGGGGGAGCAGTACTTC
CASRLSTRAGEQYF
>TRBV7-2|.|many|TRBJ2-1
TGTGCCAGCAGCTTAGTCGGGCGGGAGCAGTTCTTC
CASSLVGREQFF
>TRBV7-3|TRBD2|.|TRBJ2-2
TGTGCCAGCAGCTCGACTAGCGGGGGGACCGGGGAGCTGTTTTTT
CASSSTSGGTGELFF
>TRBV27|.|.|TRBJ2-2
TGTGCCAGCACAATGCAGCGGAACACCGGGGAGCTGTTTTTT
CASTMQRNTGELFF
>TRBV2|.|.|TRBJ2-5
TGTGCCAGCAGTGACGCATCATACCTCCAAGAGACCCAGTACTTC
CASSDASYLQETQYF